Here is one T cell receptor beta chain with its context. This clone was observed a single time. This clone's antigen is unknown. No qualities accompany the bases; no much larger clone lies one base away. The data were taken from a study of cytomegalovirus exposure and HLA in healthy donors (dated by TCRdb to 2016 to 2017). About the study as a whole: According to a later analysis, one platform produced both the 120 validation repertoires and the 550 to 800 repertoires of the first cohort. The study was designed to test whether signatures of past pathogen exposure could be identified by cataloging public T cell receptors. To predict cytomegalovirus infection status, the study brought together high-throughput TCR immunosequencing, statistical association of individual TCRs with disease status, and machine learning. Along with the approximately 620-subject first cohort, a separate validation cohort of 120 different subjects was used. Summary of the overall study and its limitations: In a later analysis, TCRs clustered in the first cohort were found to also tend to co-occur in the approximately 110 validation repertoires, with 85% to 95% of cluster scores above 0. A few of the identified cytomegalovirus-associated TCR beta chains were confirmed in vitro to be specific for cytomegalovirus antigens. In the study, around 160 TCR beta chains were listed as associated with cytomegalovirus. According to the authors, the approach could potentially be generalized to other disease states and immunological phenotypes. While some public TCRs were present in many individuals, most TCR sequences turned up only very rarely across donors. A later analysis had no HLA typing for the validation cohort, so co-occurrence there was scored across all 130 or so repertoires. In both the original and validation cohorts, the classifier was reported to diagnose cytomegalovirus status with high specificity and sensitivity.

The library was prepared using the immunoSEQ multiplex PCR assay. The published analysis was carried out like this. To diagnose cytomegalovirus status from the catalog of TCR beta chain sequences, a statistical classification framework was built. The table was pulled from immuneACCESS by TCRdb, which kept in-frame rearrangements only. Such tables lose some clones; where checked, under half of the loss comes from unresolved V genes, and the rest has no known cause. V, J and clone size are those of that table, while D and trimming were read from the DNA. For this sample the table gives about 140,000 clones, of which 86% were detected only once. Less than 3.5% of the sample is taken by the ten largest. The donors were included in the validation cohort of roughly 130 subjects, a group kept apart from the roughly 700-subject first cohort. The CDR3 goes from the cysteine to the phenylalanine over 13 residues. The sequence is cut down to CDR3 DNA, 39 bases in frame from base 1. Relative to germline, V is 5 bases shorter and J is 3 bases shorter, with 10 bases between their ends. The germline V gene (reference sequence) gives CDR1 as LNHDA and CDR2 as SQIVND.

The clonotype originates from a young man in good health and CMV-seronegative. Rearrangement joined TRBV19 to TRBJ1-1; no D segment can be confidently identified. Sequencing input: PBMCs. At the DNA level, the sequence is TGTGCCAGTAGTGGAGCCCCGTACACTGAAGCTTTCTTT. Its amino acids are CASSGAPYTEAFF.